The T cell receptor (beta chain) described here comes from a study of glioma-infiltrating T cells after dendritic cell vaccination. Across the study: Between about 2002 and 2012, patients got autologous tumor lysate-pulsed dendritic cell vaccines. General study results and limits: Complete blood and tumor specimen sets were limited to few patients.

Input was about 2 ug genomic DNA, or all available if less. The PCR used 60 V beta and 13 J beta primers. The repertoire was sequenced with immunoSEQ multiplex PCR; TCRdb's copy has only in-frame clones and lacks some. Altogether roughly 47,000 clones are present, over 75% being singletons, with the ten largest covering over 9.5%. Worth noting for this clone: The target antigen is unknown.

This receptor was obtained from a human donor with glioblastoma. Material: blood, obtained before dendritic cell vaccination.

CDR3: CASSQGSGYGYTF. CDR3 sequence (DNA): TGTGCCAGCAGCCAAGGATCCGGCTATGGCTACACCTTC. The rearrangement joins TRBV4-2 to TRBJ1-2; D uncertain. The CDR3 length is 13 residues. V lost 1 base to trimming and J lost 4 bases, with 7 bases between them. The germline gives CDR1 LGHNA, CDR2 YNFKEQ.